This T cell receptor (beta chain) stems from a study of shared clonotypes between healthy human individuals. As for this clone: No antigen is known for it.

Naive CD8 cells lacked CD45RO, underwent positive selection for CCR7 and left out terminally differentiated effector memory CD45RA+ cells. The donors, healthy adults who were HIV-negative, had experienced no recent acute infections or vaccinations. Broader study findings: What limited the represented genetic and exposure-history diversity was the small number of donors. Among donors, sharing of clonotypes was expected to be affected by sequencing depth.

Each PCR replicate from the sorted subsets contained 200 to 250 ng DNA, which is about 31,000 T cell genomes. Here immunoSEQ multiplex PCR was the method, and the copy in TCRdb shows in-frame clones only, minus some. The sample records over 2,000,000 clones, roughly 93% being singletons. The sequence came from a man aged 18 to 29 in good health. Some clones in this sample may be carry-over from other donors' samples. Sequencing was performed on naive CD8+ T cells from PBMCs.

For the CDR3, the DNA is TGTGCCAGTAGTGTTGGGTGGGAGGGGGATGAGCAGTTCTTC. It is translated as CASSVGWEGDEQFF. The chain couples TRBV19 to TRBJ2-1; D might be TRBD2 (7 bases). CDR3 length equals 14 residues. The V end was cut by 5 bases, the J end by 8 bases, with 16 bases between. Germline CDR1 and CDR2: LNHDA and SQIVND (reference sequence).